Below, 23 T cell receptor beta chains from the same sample are listed, as sequenced in a study of neurological immune-mediated disorders. TCRdb ran MiXCR on the 5' RACE reads and lists one entry per CDR3 protein. Here the sample spans some 38,000 distinct CDR3 sequences, about 3.2% being singletons. Time point described: longitudinal time-point 1 (baseline). The specimen sequenced was PBMCs. These receptors were obtained from a woman aged 55-75 years with multiple sclerosis.

This clonotype has a count of ten or more. The V call is TRBV7-6, the J call TRBJ1-6, with 7 bases identical to TRBD1. This CDR3 contains 16 residues. After removal of 4 bases from V and 7 bases from J, the junction contained 10 bases not matched to a gene. Per germline, CDR1 SGHVS and CDR2 FNYEAQ. The CDR3: CASSSGGRGRNSPLHF. CDR3 sequence (DNA): TGTGCCAGCAGCTCAGGGGGGCGGGGTAGGAATTCACCCCTCCACTTT.

This clonotype was counted many times. The chain has TRBV20-1 and TRBJ1-5; D is unresolved. V gave up 1 base and J gave up 3 bases, with 16 bases separating them. The germline V gene has CDR1 DFQATT and CDR2 SNEGSKA (reference sequence). The CDR3 totals 16 residues. CDR3 nucleotide sequence: TGCAGTGCTAGAGCGGCCCGCCCGGCGGACAATCAGCCCCAGCATTTT. This translates into CSARAARPADNQPQHF.

This clonotype has ten or more counts. This sequence joins TRBV15 and TRBJ1-1, with 9 bases that match TRBD1. This CDR3 spans 16 amino acids. V lost 3 bases and J lost 4; bases outside the gene matches: 9. Germline lookup yields CDR1 LNHNV and CDR2 YYDKDF (reference sequence). Here the CDR3 DNA reads TGTGCCACCAGCAGGCAGACCGGGACAGGGTCCACTGAAGCTTTCTTT. Translated: CATSRQTGTGSTEAFF.

The table lists this clonotype with many counts. The J gene is TRBJ2-3, the V gene TRBV5-1; D assignment may be TRBD1 or TRBD2 (5 bases each). V lost 4 bases and J lost 6, with 15 bases in between. The CDR3 length is 14 residues. CDR1 SGHRS and CDR2 YFSETQ come from the germline V gene. CDR3 sequence (DNA): TGCGCCAGCAGCCCGGGGCACGGCCAGGATACGCAGTATTTT. The encoded protein is CASSPGHGQDTQYF.

In its sample, this clonotype was seen many times. The chain employs TRBV7-6 and TRBJ2-7; the match to TRBD2 covers 9 bases. Germline V CDR1 and CDR2: SGHVS, FNYEAQ. Unmatched junction bases numbered 13, after V lost 1 base and J lost 6 bases. The CDR3 length is 17 residues. CDR3 region: CASSLVIPAGGPSEQYF. The CDR3 DNA sequence: TGTGCCAGCAGCTTAGTTATTCCCGCGGGGGGGCCTAGCGAGCAGTACTTC.

This clonotype was detected many times. J is TRBJ2-1 and V is TRBV10-3; 11 bases fit TRBD2. CDR1 is ENHRY and CDR2 is SYGVKD in the germline V gene. After removal of 7 bases from V and 7 bases from J, the junction contained 6 bases not matched to a gene. The CDR3 runs to 14 residues. The CDR3 spells CAIKTSGGSNEQFF. CDR3 nucleotide sequence: TGTGCCATCAAAACTAGCGGGGGCTCTAATGAGCAGTTCTTC.

There are many counts of this clonotype. The DNA for the CDR3 is TGTGCCAGCAGCATACACGGGACGCCTAACACCGGGGAGCTGTTTTTT. It codes for CASSIHGTPNTGELFF. The chain has TRBV5-6 and TRBJ2-2; D might be TRBD1 or TRBD2, each matching 5 bases. There are 16 residues in the CDR3. The germline gives CDR1 SGHDT, CDR2 YYEEEE. V was trimmed by 4 bases and J by 2 bases, leaving 15 bases between them.

This clonotype was seen more than once but under ten times. The gene calls are TRBV7-8 and TRBJ1-1, with TRBD1 as a possible D gene (5 bases). The CDR3 covers 15 residues. Germline V gives CDR1 SGHVS, CDR2 FQNEAQ. V lost 6 bases, J lost 1 base, and 15 bases lay in between. CDR3 protein: CASRSDSGKNTEAFF. The CDR3 DNA reads TGTGCCAGCAGATCGGACTCAGGGAAGAACACTGAAGCTTTCTTT.

A few counts support this clonotype. The chain links TRBV6-5 to TRBJ1-1; no clear D. The germline V gene has CDR1 MNHEY and CDR2 SVGAGI. The CDR3 sequence is 14 residues long. V lost 2 bases, J lost 7 bases, and 14 bases lay in between. The CDR3 protein is CASSYIPQASEAFF. CDR3 DNA sequence: TGTGCCAGCAGTTACATTCCCCAGGCCAGTGAAGCTTTCTTT.

This clonotype was seen ten or more times. The rearrangement links TRBV7-6 to TRBJ1-1; D gene ambiguous. CDR1 and CDR2 from the germline V gene are SGHVS and FNYEAQ. The CDR3 loop spans 14 amino acids. V dropped 1 base and J dropped 4 bases, with 10 bases sitting between them. This chain's CDR3 is CASSLEVGSTEAFF. CDR3 bases: TGTGCCAGCAGCTTAGAGGTGGGGTCCACTGAAGCTTTCTTT.

This clonotype came up many times. The chain combines TRBV20-1 with TRBJ2-3; 14 nucleotides line up with TRBD2. CDR3 length equals 15 residues. V gave up 5 bases and J gave up 6 bases; unmatched junction bases: 7. CDR1 DFQATT and CDR2 SNEGSKA come from the germline V gene (reference sequence). CDR3 loop: CSAQSRTSGGDTQYF. The CDR3 region has the DNA TGCAGTGCTCAGAGCCGGACTAGCGGGGGGGATACGCAGTATTTT.

This clonotype has a count of ten or more. The chain combines TRBV19 with TRBJ2-2; perhaps TRBD2 as D (5 bases). V was clipped by 7 bases and J by 3 bases, with 9 bases between them. The CDR3 length is 13 residues. CDR1 LNHDA and CDR2 SQIVND come from the germline V gene (reference sequence). The CDR3 protein is CASKRADTGELFF. The CDR3 DNA reads TGTGCCAGTAAGAGGGCGGACACCGGGGAGCTGTTTTTT.

This clonotype was recorded at least ten times. The V and J genes are TRBV29-1 and TRBJ2-5, with D uncertain. CDR3 length: 11 amino acids. The V end was cut by 1 base, the J end by 5 bases, with 5 bases between. Per the germline V gene, CDR1 is SQVTM and CDR2 is ANQGSEA. CDR3 sequence reads: CSVEVRETQYF. The CDR3 nucleotides read TGCAGCGTTGAAGTTCGGGAGACCCAGTACTTC.

This clonotype was seen ten or more times. This rearrangement joins TRBV20-1 to TRBJ2-5; D is perhaps TRBD1 (6 bases). The germline CDR1 and CDR2 sequences are DFQATT and SNEGSKA (reference sequence). V was cut by 5 bases and J by 5 bases, with 15 bases left in between. The CDR3 has 13 residues. In DNA, the CDR3 is TGCAGTGCTCCAGGGGAATTTCGTGAGACCCAGTACTTC. It is translated as CSAPGEFRETQYF.

The table lists this clonotype with many counts. The chain couples TRBV5-1 to TRBJ2-6, with D tentatively TRBD1 (6 bases). V was clipped by 0 bases and J by 4 bases, with 11 bases between them. Germline assignment: CDR1 SGHRS and CDR2 YFSETQ. CDR3 length: 16 residues. CDR3 in amino acids: CASSLAPGAGANVLTF. The CDR3, as DNA: TGCGCCAGCAGCTTGGCCCCAGGGGCGGGGGCCAACGTCCTGACTTTC.

V is TRBV24-1 and J is TRBJ2-1; a possible D gene is TRBD2 (6 bases). From germline, CDR1 is KGHDR and CDR2 SFDVKD. With 4 bases removed from V and 6 bases from J, the gap between germline ends came to 9 bases. The CDR3 runs 13 residues. The DNA of the CDR3 is TGTGCCACCAGTGAAGCCGGGAGCAATGAGCAGTTCTTC. It translates to CATSEAGSNEQFF.

In its sample, this clonotype was seen many times. The V gene is TRBV6-6, the J gene TRBJ1-1; a possible D gene is TRBD1 (5 bases). CDR1 is MNHNY, CDR2 SVGAGI, per germline (reference sequence). The CDR3 has 17 residues. Trimming left V 2 bases short and J 4 bases short, with 20 bases between. CDR3 DNA sequence: TGTGCCAGCAGTTACCTCGTTCTAAAAGGGGCCATCACTGAAGCTTTCTTT. It codes for CASSYLVLKGAITEAFF.

This clonotype was observed at least ten times. The chain carries TRBV5-1 and TRBJ2-7; TRBD1 matches 9 bases. This CDR3 has 15 residues. Trimming cost V 4 bases and J 0 bases; bases outside gene matches: 5. The germline CDR1 and CDR2 sequences are SGHRS and YFSETQ. The DNA of the CDR3 is TGCGCCAGCAGCCTTGGGACAGGGTTCTCCTACGAGCAGTACTTC. Its translation is CASSLGTGFSYEQYF.

Within the sample, this clonotype is medium-sized (0.01 to 0.1%). This chain joins TRBV6-5 and TRBJ1-1; maybe TRBD1 (6 bases). The CDR3 runs 15 residues. CDR1 MNHEY and CDR2 SVGAGI come from the germline V gene. Trimming shortened V by 5 bases and J by 0 bases, and 13 bases separated the two germline ends. The CDR3 reads CASSPLTGLNTEAFF. CDR3 in DNA: TGTGCCAGCAGTCCGCTGACAGGTCTGAACACTGAAGCTTTCTTT.

The V call is TRBV10-2, the J call TRBJ1-5, with D unclear. CDR1 is WSHSY and CDR2 is SAAADI in the germline V gene. The length of the CDR3 is 13 residues. Trimming cost V 8 bases and J 4 bases, with 12 bases left between them. Here the CDR3 reads CASQLGPNQPQHF. The CDR3 region has the DNA TGCGCCAGCCAGCTAGGACCTAATCAGCCCCAGCATTTT.

With regard to this clonotype: One junction end disagrees with the germline gene, perhaps due to a read error. The chain couples TRBV9 to TRBJ1-1; D is unresolved. Germline CDR1 and CDR2: SGDLS and YYNGEE. The CDR3 is 14 amino acids. In DNA, the CDR3 is TGTGTCAGCAGCGTAGGGCAGGAAAACACTGCAGCTTTCTTT. Its protein product is CVSSVGQENTAAFF.

This clonotype was found many times. J is TRBJ1-5 and V is TRBV5-1; the match to TRBD1 covers 8 bases. Unmatched junction bases numbered 1, after V lost 0 bases and J lost 2 bases. CDR3 size: 15 residues. Germline lookup yields CDR1 SGHRS and CDR2 YFSETQ. The CDR3 spells CASSLEGQGNQPQHF. The CDR3 DNA reads TGCGCCAGCAGCTTGGAGGGACAGGGCAATCAGCCCCAGCATTTT. The whole variable domain, remainder taken from reference TRBV5-1 and TRBJ1-5, is KAGVTQTPRYLIKTRGQQVTLSCSPISGHRSVSWYQQTPGQGLQFLFEYFSETQRNKGNFPGRFSGRQFSNSRSEMNVSTLELGDSALYLCASSLEGQGNQPQHFGDGTRLSIL.

This clonotype appeared many times. The V gene is TRBV3-1, the J gene TRBJ1-1; D uncertain. There are 15 residues in the CDR3. Germline loops: CDR1 LGHDT, CDR2 YNNKEL (reference sequence). The V end was cut by 0 bases, the J end by 4 bases, with 12 bases between. CDR3 sequence reads: CASSQEASRGTEAFF. For the CDR3, the DNA is TGTGCCAGCAGCCAAGAGGCCTCCCGGGGCACTGAAGCTTTCTTT.